What follows are 30 T cell receptor beta chains derived from one specimen sequenced in a study of cytomegalovirus exposure and HLA in healthy donors. Amplification used 60 Vbeta primers and 13 Jbeta primers. The protocol was immunoSEQ multiplex PCR, while the TCRdb copy is restricted to in-frame clones and leaves out a portion. This sample has some 150,000 clones, with approximately 79% found just once. Source material: PBMCs. The receptors stem from a man aged 40-50 years in good health and CMV-seronegative.

This chain connects TRBV5-6 to TRBJ1-1, with a tentative D call TRBD1 (5 bases). Germline V gene lookup returns CDR1 SGHDT and CDR2 YYEEEE. The CDR3 has 18 amino acids. Trimming pared 1 base from V and 0 bases from J, leaving 19 bases between. The CDR3 loop is CASSLTARAFVMNTEAFF. CDR3 nucleotide sequence: TGTGCCAGCAGCTTGACGGCCAGGGCTTTCGTCATGAACACTGAAGCTTTCTTT. The full variable domain, its missing parts supplied by reference TRBV5-6 and TRBJ1-1, is DAGVTQSPTHLIKTRGQQVTLRCSPKSGHDTVSWYQQALGQGPQFIFQYYEEEERQRGNFPDRFSGHQFPNYSSELNVNALLLGDSALYLCASSLTARAFVMNTEAFFGQGTRLTVV.

This chain joins TRBV7-6 and TRBJ2-7; TRBD1 might be the D (5 bases). The germline CDR1 and CDR2 sequences are SGHVS and FNYEAQ. Trimming pared 5 bases from V and 3 bases from J, leaving 14 bases between. The CDR3 has 14 amino acids. CDR3 in amino acids: CASSPTPDSYEQYF. The CDR3 DNA follows: TGTGCCAGCAGCCCTACCCCCGACAGCTACGAGCAGTACTTC.

This clone showed up just once. At one end the junction does not follow the germline gene, possibly because of a read error. The sample contains more than one DNA sequence encoding this CDR3. This sequence joins TRBV7-9 and TRBJ2-3; D is possibly TRBD1 (5 bases). Germline-derived CDR1 and CDR2 are SEHNR and FQNEAQ (reference sequence). CDR3 length: 12 residues. CDR3 in amino acids: CSSSLSGDTQYF. In DNA form, the CDR3 reads TGTTCCAGCAGCTTATCAGGGGATACGCAGTATTTT.

The V and J genes are TRBV5-1 and TRBJ2-1; D may be TRBD2 (5 bases). The germline V gene encodes CDR1 SGHRS and CDR2 YFSETQ. The CDR3 consists of 13 residues. Between the trimmed V and J ends, which lost 2 bases and 7 bases, there was a span of 10 bases. Here the CDR3 reads CASSFLADNEQFF. CDR3 coding DNA: TGCGCCAGCAGCTTCCTAGCAGATAATGAGCAGTTCTTC.

The chain combines TRBV7-8 with TRBJ2-7; weak D call: TRBD1 (5 bases). V lost 0 bases, J lost 9 bases, and 15 bases lay in between. The CDR3 is 14 amino acids. The germline V gene has CDR1 SGHVS and CDR2 FQNEAQ. CDR3 in amino acids: CASSLANWGPGQYF. For the CDR3, the DNA is TGTGCCAGCAGCTTAGCGAACTGGGGCCCGGGGCAGTACTTC.

There are a few counts of this clone. The V and J genes are TRBV5-1 and TRBJ2-3; weak D call: TRBD1 (6 bases). The V gene's germline CDR1 is SGHRS and CDR2 YFSETQ. This CDR3 comprises 15 residues. V was pared by 1 base and J by 0 bases, with 9 bases between. This chain's CDR3 is CASSLTGPSTDTQYF. The CDR3 coding sequence is TGCGCCAGCAGCTTGACAGGGCCAAGCACAGATACGCAGTATTTT.

The genes are TRBV19 and TRBJ2-3; perhaps TRBD2 as D (6 bases). Germline assignment: CDR1 LNHDA and CDR2 SQIVND (reference sequence). Trimming pared 10 bases from V and 2 bases from J, leaving 19 bases between. The CDR3 runs 15 residues. CDR3 coding DNA: TGTGCCACCTCATTGCGGGGTTCTTTCACAGATACGCAGTATTTT. Residues: CATSLRGSFTDTQYF.

The rearrangement joins TRBV28 to TRBJ2-2; 9 bases line up with TRBD1. The germline gives CDR1 MDHEN, CDR2 SYDVKM. This CDR3 comprises 19 residues. V shed 6 bases, J shed 6 bases, and the junction held 20 bases outside the gene matches. The CDR3 here is CASRSDGEGTGIYPGELFF. The CDR3 DNA reads TGTGCCAGCAGATCGGACGGCGAGGGGACAGGGATCTATCCCGGGGAGCTGTTTTTT. Variable domain in full (rest from reference TRBV28 and TRBJ2-2): DVKVTQSSRYLVKRTGEKVFLECVQDMDHENMFWYRQDPGLGLRLIYFSYDVKMKEKGDIPEGYSVSREKKERFSLILESASTNQTSMYLCASRSDGEGTGIYPGELFFGEGSRLTVL.

The chain links TRBV5-1 to TRBJ2-7; D might be TRBD2 (6 bases). This CDR3 is 15 amino acids long. V was pared by 4 bases and J by 6 bases, with 20 bases between. Germline CDR1 SGHRS, CDR2 YFSETQ. The CDR3 reads CASSAGGAATGEQYF. The DNA for the CDR3 is TGCGCCAGCAGCGCTGGAGGGGCCGCGACCGGCGAGCAGTACTTC. The variable domain in full, with the rest retrieved from reference TRBV5-1 and TRBJ2-7, is KAGVTQTPRYLIKTRGQQVTLSCSPISGHRSVSWYQQTPGQGLQFLFEYFSETQRNKGNFPGRFSGRQFSNSRSEMNVSTLELGDSALYLCASSAGGAATGEQYFGPGTRLTVT.

The V and J genes are TRBV10-3 and TRBJ2-5; D possibly corresponds to TRBD1 (6 bases). Trimming took 2 bases from V and 5 from J, leaving 18 bases between them. Germline values: CDR1 ENHRY, CDR2 SYGVKD. The CDR3 extends over 16 amino acids. CDR3 coding DNA: TGTGCCATCAGTGAGGCGATAGGGGGATTAAGGGAGACCCAGTACTTC. Translation gives CAISEAIGGLRETQYF.

This clone was counted once. The V call is TRBV5-1, the J call TRBJ2-4, with D tentatively TRBD1 (6 bases). Trimming shortened V by 0 bases and J by 12 bases, and 19 bases separated the two germline ends. Germline V gives CDR1 SGHRS, CDR2 YFSETQ. The CDR3 contains 15 residues. The CDR3 nucleotides read TGCGCCAGCAGCTTGGATGGGGCCACTATGGACAGTCAGTACTTC. Translating it yields CASSLDGATMDSQYF.

This clone was detected once. The chain links TRBV29-1 to TRBJ1-4, with 7 bases that match TRBD1. This CDR3 has 13 amino acids. Germline V lookup: CDR1 SQVTM, CDR2 ANQGSEA. J was trimmed by 4 bases and V by 8 bases; bases with no gene match: 7. This CDR3 is CSTRDSLNEKLFF. CDR3 nucleotide sequence: TGCAGCACTCGGGACAGTCTTAATGAAAAACTGTTTTTT.

This clone was observed a few times. The CDR3 protein is CASSSTGGSYEQYF. The CDR3 DNA follows: TGTGCCAGCAGCTCTACAGGGGGCTCCTACGAGCAGTACTTC. The V call is TRBV11-2, the J call TRBJ2-7; 8 bases match TRBD1. This CDR3 comprises 14 residues. V shed 4 bases and J 0 bases; nucleotides not matched to a gene: 2. CDR1 and CDR2 from the germline V gene are SGHAT and FQNNGV.

The chain couples TRBV28 to TRBJ1-4; D not resolved. Between the trimmed V and J ends, which lost 10 bases and 2 bases, there was a span of 23 bases. CDR3 length: 17 residues. The germline CDR1 and CDR2 sequences are MDHEN and SYDVKM. Here the CDR3 DNA reads TGTGCCACCCGCGGCGGAAAGGATCGCATTACTAATGAAAAACTGTTTTTT. This translates into CATRGGKDRITNEKLFF.

This rearrangement joins TRBV19 to TRBJ2-7; maybe TRBD2 (6 bases). Trimming took 6 bases from V and 1 from J, leaving 10 bases between them. CDR3 size: 13 residues. Germline-derived CDR1 and CDR2 are LNHDA and SQIVND (reference sequence). CDR3 coding DNA: TGTGCCAGTAGGGGTGCGGGGTCCTACGAGCAGTACTTC. Encoded protein: CASRGAGSYEQYF.

The J gene is TRBJ1-2, the V gene TRBV5-4; D is perhaps TRBD1 (5 bases). Trimming took off 7 bases at V and 0 bases at J, with 19 bases between the two ends. The CDR3 is 16 residues long. Per germline, CDR1 SGHNT and CDR2 YYREEE (reference sequence). The CDR3 here is CASFLRGTVANYGYTF. DNA of the CDR3: TGTGCCAGCTTCCTAAGGGGTACGGTAGCTAACTATGGCTACACCTTC.

This chain links TRBV6-5 with TRBJ1-4, with 7 nucleotides matching TRBD1. The CDR3 covers 14 residues. The trim removed 5 bases at V and 6 bases at J, leaving 6 bases unmatched. CDR1 is MNHEY, CDR2 SVGAGI, per germline. For the CDR3, the DNA is TGTGCCAGCAGTCACGACAGGGACCATGAAAAACTGTTTTTT. The encoded protein is CASSHDRDHEKLFF.

In this sample, this clone turned up a few times. The J gene is TRBJ1-1, the V gene TRBV18, with 7 nucleotides matching TRBD1. Germline trimming cut 3 bases from V and 8 bases from J; bases unmatched to any gene: 6. The length of the CDR3 is 13 residues. The germline CDR1 and CDR2 sequences are KGHSH and LQKENI. DNA of the CDR3: TGTGCCAGCTCACCGGGACAGACTACAGAAGCTTTCTTT. Translating gives CASSPGQTTEAFF.

The rearrangement uses TRBV5-6 and TRBJ1-2; perhaps TRBD1 as D (6 bases). CDR3 size: 13 residues. Germline V gene lookup returns CDR1 SGHDT and CDR2 YYEEEE. Trimming cost V 5 bases and J 7 bases, with 15 bases left between them. CDR3 sequence: CASRLQGLLGYTF. The CDR3 coding sequence is TGTGCCAGCAGATTACAGGGTTTACTTGGCTACACCTTC.

The CDR3 loop is CASSKGQGTYEQYF. In nucleotides, the CDR3 is TGTGCCAGCAGCAAAGGACAGGGGACCTACGAGCAGTACTTC. The gene calls are TRBV5-4 and TRBJ2-7, with 9 bases fitting TRBD1. Germline V gene data show CDR1 as SGHNT and CDR2 as YYREEE (reference sequence). The CDR3 covers 14 residues. The ends lost 4 bases at V and 2 bases at J; junction bases unmatched: 4.

The chain carries TRBV5-6 and TRBJ2-2; TRBD1 is a possible D gene (6 bases). Germline loops: CDR1 SGHDT, CDR2 YYEEEE. Deletions cut 4 bases from V and 4 bases from J, with 11 bases between. This CDR3 region has 14 residues. This CDR3 reads CASSIRTATGELFF. The CDR3 coding sequence is TGTGCCAGCAGCATAAGGACAGCCACCGGGGAGCTGTTTTTT.

The rearrangement joins TRBV11-2 to TRBJ1-5; 7 nucleotides agree with TRBD1. CDR3 size: 15 residues. J was trimmed by 6 bases and V by 6 bases; bases with no gene match: 11. CDR1 and CDR2 (germline): SGHAT, FQNNGV. CDR3 residues: CASSSTGVPGQPQHF. CDR3 in DNA: TGTGCCAGCAGTTCTACAGGGGTACCTGGTCAGCCCCAGCATTTT.

CDR3 DNA sequence: TGTGCCACCTCGCAAGCCTCTGGAAACACCATATATTTT. This encodes CATSQASGNTIYF. This chain joins TRBV25-1 and TRBJ1-3, with D unclear. CDR3 size: 13 residues. The V and J ends lost 10 bases and 0 bases respectively, with 10 bases between them. The germline V gene has CDR1 MGHDK and CDR2 SYGVNS.

This chain joins TRBV13 and TRBJ2-5, with TRBD2 matching over 9 bases. Germline V gene data show CDR1 as PRHDT and CDR2 as FYEKMQ (reference sequence). The J segment lost 2 bases and the V segment lost 0 bases, leaving 4 bases of the junction unmatched. The length of the CDR3 is 16 residues. CDR3 coding DNA: TGTGCCAGCAGCTTAGGCCTAGCGGGACGTCAAGAGACCCAGTACTTC. Translated: CASSLGLAGRQETQYF.

The table lists this clone with a count of one. V usage is TRBV5-1 and J usage is TRBJ2-2, with D unresolved. This CDR3 region has 13 residues. The V end was cut by 4 bases, the J end by 2 bases, with 6 bases between. In germline, CDR1 is SGHRS, CDR2 YFSETQ. The CDR3 protein is CASSRTNTGELFF. CDR3 nucleotide sequence: TGCGCCAGCAGCCGAACAAACACCGGGGAGCTGTTTTTT.

The V gene is TRBV4-3, the J gene TRBJ2-7; D unresolved. This CDR3 comprises 13 residues. Germline V gene data show CDR1 as LGHNA and CDR2 as YSLEER. Trimming cost V 0 bases and J 5 bases, with 8 bases left between them. DNA of the CDR3: TGCGCCAGCAGCCAAGATCGTCTACACGAGCAGTACTTC. Translating it yields CASSQDRLHEQYF.

This clone came up once. In nucleotides, the CDR3 is TGTGCCAGCAGTATAGCGGGAGGGAAGTACAATGAGCAGTTCTTC. It encodes CASSIAGGKYNEQFF. J is TRBJ2-1 and V is TRBV28; TRBD2 aligns across 11 bases. V lost 5 bases, J lost 4 bases, and 4 bases stayed unmatched. The CDR3 is 15 residues long. Germline V gene data show CDR1 as MDHEN and CDR2 as SYDVKM.

This clone was observed a single time. The chain is built from TRBV5-1 and TRBJ2-2; 12 nucleotides agree with TRBD2. Germline CDR1 and CDR2: SGHRS and YFSETQ. V was clipped by 6 bases and J by 0 bases; unmatched bases: 12. CDR3 size: 19 residues. The CDR3 DNA is TGCGCCAGCACCCCCCGCCGACTAGCGGGAGCCACGAACACCGGGGAGCTGTTTTTT. It translates to CASTPRRLAGATNTGELFF.

Worth noting for this clone: Other DNA sequences from this sample encode an identical CDR3 as well. The chain recombines TRBV6-5 with TRBJ1-2; TRBD1 matches 7 bases. This CDR3 contains 13 residues. CDR1 and CDR2 from the germline V gene are MNHEY and SVGAGI. V shed 5 bases, J shed 1 base, and the junction held 1 base outside the gene matches. CDR3 region: CASSRQGNYGYTF. Here the CDR3 DNA reads TGTGCCAGCAGTCGACAGGGTAACTATGGCTACACCTTC.

The J gene is TRBJ1-5, the V gene TRBV19; D remains ambiguous. Germline V gene sequence: CDR1 LNHDA, CDR2 SQIVND (reference sequence). The V gene lost 3 bases and the J gene lost 3 bases, with 12 bases spanning the gap. This CDR3 spans 15 amino acids. The CDR3 region is CASSIKQEFNQPQHF. Written as DNA, the CDR3 is TGTGCCAGTAGTATTAAGCAAGAATTCAATCAGCCCCAGCATTTT.